This TCR beta chain comes out of a study of cytomegalovirus exposure and HLA in healthy donors. Per the germline V gene, CDR1 is SGHTA and CDR2 is FQGNSA. V lost 1 base and J 0 bases, leaving 10 bases between the germline ends. The CDR3 runs 15 residues. The PCR was carried out with 60 Vbeta primers and 13 Jbeta primers. Sequenced by immunoSEQ multiplex PCR; TCRdb stores in-frame clones only, minus some. The table has roughly 200,000 clones, 65% to 85% seen once; the top ten hold roughly 2.3%. Regarding donors, all were healthy bone marrow donors. Concerning this clone itself: The antigen is undetermined.

Study findings and constraints: Across all donors, roughly uniform sequencing depth was an assumption of the presence/absence analyses. Associated with cytomegalovirus, according to the listing, were 170 or so TCR beta chains. TRBV6-2, TRBV6-3 and other indistinguishable V segments were excluded.

Sequenced: PBMCs. This TCR was sampled from a man in his fifties or sixties in good health and CMV-seronegative. The chain couples TRBV7-2 to TRBJ2-7; perhaps TRBD2 as D (5 bases). The CDR3 sequence: CASSLGAAISYEQYF. CDR3 in DNA: TGTGCCAGCAGCTTAGGAGCGGCCATCTCCTACGAGCAGTACTTC.